This TCR delta chain was captured in a study of gamma-delta chains in newborns, infants, children. Study details: Microbial exposure reportedly drives polyclonal innate γδ T cell expansion after birth.

This CDR3 is built from 21 residues. V was pared by 1 base and J by 1 base, with 21 bases of the junction left unmatched. Germline V gene lookup returns CDR1 GEAIGNYY and CDR2 EKD. TCRdb processed the reads again with the CATT caller. The sample consists of roughly 10,000 delta-chain clones, 20% to 25% of them appearing once. The chain employs TRDV2 and TRDJ1; 9 bases match TRDD3. This TCR was recovered from a child who was a newborn, infant or young child, either healthy, febrile or measles-vaccinated (not recorded which). The sequenced sample consisted of blood. CDR3 loop: CACDTLWGLQGDTRSTDKLIF. CDR3 DNA: TGTGCCTGTGACACACTTTGGGGCTTACAAGGGGATACGCGAAGCACCGATAAACTCATCTTT.